Listed below are T cell receptor beta chains from one sample, sequenced in a study of response to subunit inactivated influenza vaccine. TCRdb processed the RT-PCR reads anew with MiXCR; each CDR3 protein has one entry. The sample records approximately 500,000 distinct CDR3 sequences, 12% to 15% being singletons. The sample here was PBMCs from blood, taken 11 to 12 days after vaccination. These TCRs come from a man aged 50 to 60 who received an inactivated influenza vaccine. The CDR3 runs from the conserved cysteine through the conserved F or W. The order of the fields is clone size, J gene, D gene, V gene, CDR3 DNA, CDR3 protein. The D gene is left open where the match is weak. For some rows the clone size is stated as once, few or many, or as a class when expanded; others skip it.

- | TRBJ2-5 | - | TRBV5-1 | TGCGCCAGCAGCTTGGACAGCTCGGAAGAGACCCAGTACTTC | CASSLDSSEETQYF
few | TRBJ2-5 | - | TRBV6-2/TRBV6-3 | TGTGCCAGCAGGACGGCTTATAAAGGGGAGACCCAGTACTTC | CASRTAYKGETQYF
- | TRBJ2-7 | - | TRBV25-1 | TGTGCCAGCAACCAACAAGGGTCGGGATACGAGCAGTACTTC | CASNQQGSGYEQYF
- | TRBJ1-1 | - | TRBV12-3/TRBV12-4 | TGTGCCAGCAGTTTCGAGCTGGGACGTGAAGCTTTCTTT | CASSFELGREAFF
few | TRBJ2-1 | - | TRBV18 | TGTGCCAGCTCACCAAGGGCAGACAATGAGCAGTTCTTC | CASSPRADNEQFF
- | TRBJ2-1 | - | TRBV14 | TGTGCCAGCAGCCAATTCTTCGGGGCCTACAATGAGCAGTTCTTC | CASSQFFGAYNEQFF
- | TRBJ2-7 | - | TRBV6-5 | TGTGCCAGCCGCGCTGGTGGGAGGCAGTACTTC | CASRAGGRQYF
many | TRBJ2-7 | - | TRBV7-8 | TGTGCCAGCAGCTTGGACTACTCCTACGAGCAGTACTTC | CASSLDYSYEQYF
few | TRBJ1-1 | - | TRBV6-1 | TGTGCCAGCAGTGAAGTCTACACCGCCTCACGGCTGATCTTT | CASSEVYTASRLIF
- | TRBJ2-5 | - | TRBV6-1 | TGTGCCAGCAAGGGGATACTCTTTGAGACCCAGTACTTC | CASKGILFETQYF
many | TRBJ2-3 | - | TRBV12-3/TRBV12-4 | TGTGCCAGCAGCCCCGCCCACACAGATACGCAGTATTTT | CASSPAHTDTQYF
- | TRBJ1-5 | - | TRBV12-3/TRBV12-4 | TGTGCCAGCAGCCAAAACCCCCTGGGGGCGCGCCCAAAGCCCCAGCATTTT | CASSQNPLGARPKPQHF
- | TRBJ2-7 | - | TRBV12-3/TRBV12-4 | TGTGCCAGCAGGCTAGGGGGGGAGCAGTACTTC | CASRLGGEQYF
- | TRBJ2-7 | TRBD2 | TRBV23-1 | TGCGCCAGCAGTCAATCGGTGGCGGGAGGTCGTGACCACGAGCAGTACTTC | CASSQSVAGGRDHEQYF
- | TRBJ2-7 | TRBD1 | TRBV24-1 | TGTGCCACGGGACAGGGGATGGGCGAGCAGTACTTC | CATGQGMGEQYF
- | TRBJ2-1 | TRBD2 | TRBV20-1 | TGCAGTGCTAGAGATAAGGTTAGCGGGAATACCTACAATGAGCAGTTCTTC | CSARDKVSGNTYNEQFF
- | TRBJ2-1 | TRBD2 | TRBV10-3 | TGTGCCATCAGCCAAAGCGGGGGCTCCTACAATGAGCAGTTCTTC | CAISQSGGSYNEQFF
- | TRBJ2-5 | - | TRBV10-3 | TGTGCTGCTGAGACCCAGTACTTC | CAAETQYF
few | TRBJ2-1 | - | TRBV5-1 | TGCGCCAGCAGCTTGGTAGGAGTCTCCTACAATGAGCAGTTCTTC | CASSLVGVSYNEQFF
- | TRBJ2-2 | TRBD1 | TRBV5-1 | TGCGCCAGCAGCCTATTGGACAGGGGGTACACCGGGGAGCTGTTTTTT | CASSLLDRGYTGELFF
- | TRBJ2-7 | - | TRBV12-3/TRBV12-4 | TGTGCCAGCAGTTTCTGGGAGAGACCCTACGAGCAGTACTTC | CASSFWERPYEQYF
- | TRBJ2-1 | TRBD2 | TRBV7-8 | TGTGCCAGCAGCTTAGTTTTAGCAGCGGGAGATGGTGAGCAGTTCTTC | CASSLVLAAGDGEQFF
few | TRBJ2-3 | - | TRBV25-1 | TGTGCCAGCAGTGGGCCATGGGACTCAGCAGATACGCAGTATTTT | CASSGPWDSADTQYF
- | TRBJ2-1 | - | TRBV18 | TGTGCCAGCTCACCCGGGACAACCGGTGAGCAGTTCTTC | CASSPGTTGEQFF
- | TRBJ1-5 | - | TRBV20-1 | TGCAGTGCTAGAGATCCTTGGGGGGGAACTCAGCCCCAGCATTTT | CSARDPWGGTQPQHF
many | TRBJ1-2 | - | TRBV7-2 | TGTGCCAGCAGCGCCCCAAGGTTGCTCTACTATGGCTACACCTTC | CASSAPRLLYYGYTF
- | TRBJ2-1 | - | TRBV1 | TGCAGCGCAGGGCAGGGTGCCCCCTACAATGAGCAGTTCTTC | CSAGQGAPYNEQFF
few | TRBJ2-1 | TRBD2 | TRBV25-1 | TGTGCCAGCAGAGAGGCGGGAGGAGTGAATGAGCAGTTCTTC | CASREAGGVNEQFF
- | TRBJ2-3 | TRBD2 | TRBV11-2 | TGTGCCAGCAGCTTAAGGGGACTAGCGGGGGCCGAGACGGATACGCAGTATTTT | CASSLRGLAGAETDTQYF
many | TRBJ1-1 | - | TRBV12-3/TRBV12-4 | TGTGCCAGCACCGCCATCAGGGGCACTGAAGCTTTCTTT | CASTAIRGTEAFF
- | TRBJ2-3 | - | TRBV2 | TGTGCCAGCAATGGGGGTAGCACAGATACGCAGTATTTT | CASNGGSTDTQYF
many | TRBJ1-5 | - | TRBV20-1 | TGCAGTGCTAGGGACGGCAATCAGCCCCAGCATTTT | CSARDGNQPQHF
few | TRBJ1-5 | TRBD1 | TRBV18 | TGTGCCAGCTCACCGGGACAGGGCGCGCCCCAGCATTTT | CASSPGQGAPQHF
- | TRBJ2-6 | - | TRBV30 | TGTGCCTGGAGCGGTGACAGACTCTCTGGGGCCAACGTCCTGACTTTC | CAWSGDRLSGANVLTF
few | TRBJ2-7 | - | TRBV20-1 | TGCAGTGCTAGAGGGACAGAGAATTACGAGCAGTACTTC | CSARGTENYEQYF
- | TRBJ2-7 | - | TRBV11-2 | TGTGCCAGCAGCTTAGAGGCCAGGACGCCCTACGAGCAGTACTTC | CASSLEARTPYEQYF
- | TRBJ1-2 | TRBD1 | TRBV28 | TGTGCCAGCAGTTTAATGCAGGGGGAGAACTATGGCTACACCTTC | CASSLMQGENYGYTF
many | TRBJ1-2 | - | TRBV7-9 | TGTGCCAGCAGCTTAGACACTAACTATGGCTACACCTTC | CASSLDTNYGYTF
few | TRBJ2-1 | TRBD2 | TRBV27 | TGTGCCAGCAGTTGGGGTAGCGGGAAAATCAATGAGCAGTTCTTC | CASSWGSGKINEQFF